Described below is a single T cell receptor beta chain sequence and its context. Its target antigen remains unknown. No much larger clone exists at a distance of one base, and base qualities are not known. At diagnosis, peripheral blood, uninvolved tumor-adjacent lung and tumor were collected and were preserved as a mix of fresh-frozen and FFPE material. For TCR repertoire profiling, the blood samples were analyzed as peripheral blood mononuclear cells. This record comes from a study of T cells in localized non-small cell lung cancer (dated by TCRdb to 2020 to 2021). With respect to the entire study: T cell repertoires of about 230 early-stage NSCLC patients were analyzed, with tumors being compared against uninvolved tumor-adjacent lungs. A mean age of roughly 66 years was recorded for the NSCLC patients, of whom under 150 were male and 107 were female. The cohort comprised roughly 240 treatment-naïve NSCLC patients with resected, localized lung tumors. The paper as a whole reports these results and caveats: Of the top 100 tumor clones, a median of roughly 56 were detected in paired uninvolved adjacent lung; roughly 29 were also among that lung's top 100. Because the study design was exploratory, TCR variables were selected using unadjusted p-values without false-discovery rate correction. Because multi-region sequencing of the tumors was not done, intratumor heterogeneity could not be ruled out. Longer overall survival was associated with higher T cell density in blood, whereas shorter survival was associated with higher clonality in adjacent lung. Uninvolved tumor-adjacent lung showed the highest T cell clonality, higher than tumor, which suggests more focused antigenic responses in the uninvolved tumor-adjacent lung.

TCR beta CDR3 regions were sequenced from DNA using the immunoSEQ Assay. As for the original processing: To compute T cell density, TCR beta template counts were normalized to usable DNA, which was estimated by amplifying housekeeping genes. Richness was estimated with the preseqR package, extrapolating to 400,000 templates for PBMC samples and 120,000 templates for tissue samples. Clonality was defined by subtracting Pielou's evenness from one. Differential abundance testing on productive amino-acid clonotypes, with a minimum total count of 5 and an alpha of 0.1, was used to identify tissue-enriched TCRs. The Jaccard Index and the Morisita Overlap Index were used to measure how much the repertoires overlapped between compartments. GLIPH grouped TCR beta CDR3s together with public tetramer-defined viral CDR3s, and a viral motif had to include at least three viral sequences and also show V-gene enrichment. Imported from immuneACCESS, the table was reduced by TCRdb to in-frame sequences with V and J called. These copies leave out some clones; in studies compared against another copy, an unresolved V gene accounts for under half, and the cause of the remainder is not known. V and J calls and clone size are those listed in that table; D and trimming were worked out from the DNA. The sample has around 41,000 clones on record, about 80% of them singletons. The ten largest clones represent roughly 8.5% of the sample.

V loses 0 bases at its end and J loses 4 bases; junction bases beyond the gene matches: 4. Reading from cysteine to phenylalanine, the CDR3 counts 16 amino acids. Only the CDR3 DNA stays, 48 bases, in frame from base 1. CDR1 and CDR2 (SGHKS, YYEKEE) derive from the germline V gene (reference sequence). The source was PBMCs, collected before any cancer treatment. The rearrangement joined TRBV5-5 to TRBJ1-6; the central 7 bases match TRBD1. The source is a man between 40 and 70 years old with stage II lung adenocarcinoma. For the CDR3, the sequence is CASSLGGTAYNSPLHF. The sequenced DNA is TGTGCCAGCAGCTTGGGGGGGACAGCATATAATTCACCCCTCCACTTT.